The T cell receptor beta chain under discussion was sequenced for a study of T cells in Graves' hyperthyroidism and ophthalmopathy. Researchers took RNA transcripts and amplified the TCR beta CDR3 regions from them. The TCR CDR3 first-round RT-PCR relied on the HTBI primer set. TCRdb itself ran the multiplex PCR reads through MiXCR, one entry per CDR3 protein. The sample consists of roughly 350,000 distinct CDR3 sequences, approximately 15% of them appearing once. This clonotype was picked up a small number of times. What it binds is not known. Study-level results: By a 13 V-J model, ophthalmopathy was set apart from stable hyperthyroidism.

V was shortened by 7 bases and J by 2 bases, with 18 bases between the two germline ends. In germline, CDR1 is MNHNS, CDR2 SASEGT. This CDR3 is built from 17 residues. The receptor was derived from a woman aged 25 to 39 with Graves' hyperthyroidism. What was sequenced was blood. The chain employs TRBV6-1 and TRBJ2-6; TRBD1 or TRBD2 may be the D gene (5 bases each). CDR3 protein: CASNALGEGPGANVLTF. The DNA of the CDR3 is TGTGCCAGCAATGCCTTGGGGGAAGGACCTGGGGCCAACGTCCTGACTTTC.